Listed here are 28 T cell receptor beta chains from one sample, sequenced in a study of blood T cell repertoires in COVID-19. Profiled with immunoSEQ multiplex PCR; TCRdb holds only in-frame clones, not every one. The sample consists of over 250,000 clones, over 75% of them appearing once. Sequenced: peripheral blood. These receptors were obtained from an older woman with acute or convalescent COVID-19.

The chain couples TRBV18 to TRBJ1-1, with 9 bases lining up with TRBD1. Trimming removed 4 bases from V and 2 bases from J; junction bases left unmatched: 5. This CDR3 is built from 15 residues. The germline gives CDR1 KGHSH, CDR2 LQKENI. The CDR3 spells CASSHLTGGNTEAFF. DNA of the CDR3: TGTGCCAGCTCACATCTTACAGGGGGCAACACTGAAGCTTTCTTT.

The J gene is TRBJ1-2, the V gene TRBV4-2; no clear D. There are 16 residues in the CDR3. Looked up from germline, CDR1 is LGHNA and CDR2 is YNFKEQ. Trimming removed 0 bases at V and 8 bases at J, with 19 bases between. The CDR3 loop is CASSQEVGHLGGGYTF. In DNA form, the CDR3 reads TGTGCCAGCAGCCAAGAGGTTGGGCACCTTGGCGGGGGCTACACCTTC.

The gene calls are TRBV7-2 and TRBJ2-3, with D perhaps matching TRBD1 (5 bases). V lost 1 base to trimming and J lost 5 bases, with 16 bases between them. Germline V gene lookup returns CDR1 SGHTA and CDR2 FQGNSA. This CDR3 comprises 16 residues. In nucleotides, the CDR3 is TGTGCCAGCAGCTTAGTGGGCCAGGGAACAGGAGATACGCAGTATTTT. Translation gives CASSLVGQGTGDTQYF.

This chain joins TRBV28 and TRBJ2-3, with 7 positions matching TRBD2. This CDR3 spans 17 amino acids. Losses at the gene ends were 4 bases for V and 1 base for J; bases not matched to a gene: 11. Germline V lookup: CDR1 MDHEN, CDR2 SYDVKM. The CDR3 is CASSYGLREVRTDTQYF. CDR3 in DNA: TGTGCCAGCAGTTATGGCTTACGGGAGGTACGCACAGATACGCAGTATTTT.

The rearrangement links TRBV12-1 to TRBJ1-5; the table's D call of TRBD1 was not tested on the DNA. TRBV12-1 is an annotated pseudogene. This CDR3 region has 16 residues. The CDR3 region has the DNA TGTGCCAGCACGACGCGAAGGGACAGGGGATATCAGCCCCAGCATTTT. This translates into CASTTRRDRGYQPQHF.

The CDR3 DNA follows: TGTGCCAGCAGCCAACTGGCGGGAGATAATTCACCCCTCCACTTT. Translation gives CASSQLAGDNSPLHF. The chain joins TRBV14 to TRBJ1-6; unclear D gene. Trimming removed 2 bases at V and 5 bases at J, with 10 bases between. Germline-derived CDR1 and CDR2 are SGHDN and FVKESK. The CDR3 totals 15 residues. Drawing the rest from reference TRBV14 and TRBJ1-6, the complete variable domain is EAGVTQFPSHSVIEKGQTVTLRCDPISGHDNLYWYRRVMGKEIKFLLHFVKESKQDESGMPNNRFLAERTGGTYSTLKVQPAELEDSGVYFCASSQLAGDNSPLHFGNGTRLTVT.

The chain uses TRBV6-1 and TRBJ2-3; TRBD2 matches 8 bases. Per germline, CDR1 MNHNS and CDR2 SASEGT. The CDR3 has 16 residues. Trimming cost V 6 bases and J 2 bases; bases outside gene matches: 10. As DNA, the CDR3 is TGTGCCAGCAGCGAACTAGCGGCTAGGCACACAGATACGCAGTATTTT. This gives the protein CASSELAARHTDTQYF.

Here the CDR3 reads CASSVLQGTETQYF. The CDR3 DNA is TGTGCCAGCAGCGTTTTACAGGGGACGGAGACCCAGTACTTC. V and J are TRBV2 and TRBJ2-5, with 7 bases that match TRBD1. Germline CDR1 and CDR2: SNHLY and FYNNEI. This CDR3 has 14 residues. The J segment lost 5 bases and the V segment lost 6 bases, leaving 9 bases of the junction unmatched.

The chain is built from TRBV5-1 and TRBJ1-6; 10 nucleotides align to TRBD1. Germline V gives CDR1 SGHRS, CDR2 YFSETQ. This CDR3 is 16 amino acids long. The ends lost 3 bases at V and 5 bases at J; junction bases unmatched: 5. The CDR3 spells CASSSSGQGDNSPLHF. The CDR3 bases are TGCGCCAGCAGCTCTAGTGGACAGGGGGATAATTCACCCCTCCACTTT.

The chain recombines TRBV6-2 or TRBV6-3 with TRBJ2-2; D not resolved. CDR3 length: 13 residues. V was clipped by 5 bases and J by 7 bases, with 11 bases between them. Germline values: CDR1 MNHEY, CDR2 SVGEGT. The CDR3 region is CASSTPGVGELFF. The CDR3 nucleotides read TGTGCCAGCAGTACCCCCGGAGTCGGGGAGCTGTTTTTT.

CDR3 DNA: TGTGCCAGCAGCCGGGGACAGGGTAGCTATGGCTACACCTTC. Its protein product is CASSRGQGSYGYTF. The chain recombines TRBV14 with TRBJ1-2, with 9 bases aligning to TRBD1. The CDR3 covers 14 residues. In germline, CDR1 is SGHDN, CDR2 FVKESK. V lost 4 bases, J lost 4 bases, and 4 bases stayed unmatched.

The V call is TRBV5-6, the J call TRBJ1-6; 9 bases align to TRBD1. After removal of 4 bases from V and 10 bases from J, the junction contained 12 bases not matched to a gene. CDR3 length equals 16 residues. Germline V gene data show CDR1 as SGHDT and CDR2 as YYEEEE. The CDR3 loop is CASSPPGTGIRSPLHF. Here the CDR3 DNA reads TGTGCCAGCAGCCCTCCCGGGACAGGGATTCGGTCACCCCTCCACTTT.

This chain connects TRBV4-1 to TRBJ2-2; 9 positions agree with TRBD2. Germline V gene lookup returns CDR1 MGHRA and CDR2 YSYEKL. The CDR3 loop spans 16 amino acids. The V segment lost 1 base and the J segment 5 bases; nucleotides outside the gene matches: 5. CDR3 region: CASSQVLAGSTGELFF. The CDR3 DNA is TGCGCCAGCAGCCAAGTTCTAGCGGGAAGTACCGGGGAGCTGTTTTTT.

The chain uses TRBV19 and TRBJ1-3; possible D gene TRBD1, 5 bases. There are 13 residues in the CDR3. The V end was cut by 4 bases, the J end by 2 bases, with 6 bases between. Germline V gene lookup returns CDR1 LNHDA and CDR2 SQIVND (reference sequence). The CDR3 sequence: CASSTGTGNTIYF. Here the CDR3 DNA reads TGTGCCAGTAGTACAGGGACTGGAAACACCATATATTTT. The whole variable domain, remainder taken from reference TRBV19 and TRBJ1-3, is DGGITQSPKYLFRKEGQNVTLSCEQNLNHDAMYWYRQDPGQGLRLIYYSQIVNDFQKGDIAEGYSVSREKKESFPLTVTSAQKNPTAFYLCASSTGTGNTIYFGEGSWLTVV.

V usage is TRBV5-1 and J usage is TRBJ2-2, with 7 bases lining up with TRBD2. CDR3 length equals 17 residues. The trim removed 4 bases at V and 3 bases at J, leaving 12 bases unmatched. Germline CDR1 reads SGHRS; CDR2 reads YFSETQ. CDR3 coding DNA: TGCGCCAGCAGCCTTCAGCCTCGCGGGAGCCACACCGGGGAGCTGTTTTTT. Amino acids: CASSLQPRGSHTGELFF.

J is TRBJ1-6 and V is TRBV7-2; possibly TRBD1 for D (5 bases). The germline V and J ends were trimmed by 0 bases and 9 bases, with 12 bases remaining between them. The germline CDR1 and CDR2 sequences are SGHTA and FQGNSA. This CDR3 contains 15 residues. CDR3 region: CASSLARRGSSPLHF. In DNA form, the CDR3 reads TGTGCCAGCAGCTTAGCGCGTAGGGGCAGTTCACCCCTCCACTTT.

The J gene is TRBJ2-3, the V gene TRBV11-3; a weak D match, TRBD2 (6 bases). The CDR3 sequence is 16 residues long. CDR1 and CDR2 (germline): SGHNT, YENEEA. Deletions cut 0 bases from V and 7 bases from J, with 17 bases between. The DNA for the CDR3 is TGTGCCAGCAGCTTAGAGAGGGGCGGAGGGCTTTATACGCAGTATTTT. Translating gives CASSLERGGGLYTQYF. The whole variable domain, remainder taken from reference TRBV11-3 and TRBJ2-3, is EAGVVQSPRYKIIEKKQPVAFWCNPISGHNTLYWYLQNLGQGPELLIRYENEEAVDDSQLPKDRFSAERLKGVDSTLKIQPAELGDSAVYLCASSLERGGGLYTQYFGPGTRLTVL.

The rearrangement uses TRBV7-8 and TRBJ1-3; a weak D match, TRBD1 (5 bases). V was pared by 0 bases and J by 3 bases, with 6 bases between. The germline gives CDR1 SGHVS, CDR2 FQNEAQ. The CDR3 is 14 amino acids. The DNA for the CDR3 is TGTGCCAGCAGCTTAGCCAGGGATGGAAACACCATATATTTT. Amino acids: CASSLARDGNTIYF.

This clone has only one observation. The chain is built from TRBV6-5 and TRBJ2-5; D may be TRBD2 (5 bases). Trimming stripped 5 bases from V and 7 bases from J, with 17 bases between. The CDR3 contains 14 residues. Germline lookup yields CDR1 MNHEY and CDR2 SVGAGI. CDR3 in DNA: TGTGCCAGCAGTCCCTGGAGGACCGATCTGACCCAGTACTTC. It specifies CASSPWRTDLTQYF.

This sequence joins TRBV10-3 and TRBJ1-3; tentative D call: TRBD1 (6 bases). The CDR3 totals 15 residues. Between the trimmed V and J ends, which lost 5 bases and 0 bases, there was a span of 11 bases. Germline V gene sequence: CDR1 ENHRY, CDR2 SYGVKD. In DNA form, the CDR3 reads TGTGCCATCAGTACAGGGCAGAGCTCTGGAAACACCATATATTTT. It is translated as CAISTGQSSGNTIYF.

CDR3 sequence: CASGSPWTGVGNEQYF. CDR3 bases: TGTGCCAGCGGCTCCCCCTGGACAGGGGTTGGGAACGAGCAGTACTTC. V usage is TRBV7-8 and J usage is TRBJ2-7, with 9 bases identical to TRBD1. V trimming: 8 bases; J trimming: 5 bases; junction bases outside the gene matches: 16. Germline CDR1 is SGHVS and CDR2 is FQNEAQ. The CDR3 has 16 amino acids.

This chain connects TRBV20-1 to TRBJ2-1, with unresolved D. CDR3 size: 11 residues. Deletions cut 2 bases from V and 8 bases from J, with 7 bases between. Germline CDR1 DFQATT, CDR2 SNEGSKA (reference sequence). CDR3 residues: CSARSVDEQFF. The CDR3 nucleotides are TGCAGTGCTAGATCGGTGGATGAGCAGTTCTTC.

This clone was seen once. The genes are TRBV5-1 and TRBJ1-1, with 8 bases lining up with TRBD1. Unmatched junction bases numbered 5, after V lost 3 bases and J lost 4 bases. The CDR3 sequence is 14 residues long. Germline V CDR1 and CDR2: SGHRS, YFSETQ. The CDR3 reads CASSYGQGGTEAFF. The DNA for the CDR3 is TGCGCCAGCAGCTACGGACAGGGAGGCACTGAAGCTTTCTTT.

CDR3: CASSFPGQGSFTDTQYF. The CDR3, as DNA: TGTGCCAGCAGCTTTCCGGGACAGGGCAGTTTCACAGATACGCAGTATTTT. The V call is TRBV7-9, the J call TRBJ2-3, with TRBD1 identical over 9 bases. This CDR3 region has 17 residues. Looked up from germline, CDR1 is SEHNR and CDR2 is FQNEAQ (reference sequence). V shed 3 bases and J 2 bases; nucleotides not matched to a gene: 9. Drawing the rest from reference TRBV7-9 and TRBJ2-3, the complete variable domain is DTGVSQNPRHKITKRGQNVTFRCDPISEHNRLYWYRQTLGQGPEFLTYFQNEAQLEKSRLLSDRFSAERPKGSFSTLEIQRTEQGDSAMYLCASSFPGQGSFTDTQYFGPGTRLTVL.

J is TRBJ1-6 and V is TRBV21-1; TRBD1, the table's D call, was not compared with the DNA. TRBV21-1 is noted as a pseudogene. The CDR3 has 18 amino acids. The CDR3 sequence: CASSKTGQGYRKNSPLHF. The DNA for the CDR3 is TGTGCCAGCAGCAAGACGGGACAGGGGTATAGAAAGAATTCACCCCTCCACTTT.

V usage is TRBV28 and J usage is TRBJ1-1; maybe TRBD1 (5 bases). V was pared by 2 bases and J by 10 bases, with 11 bases between. This CDR3 contains 12 residues. Germline CDR1 is MDHEN and CDR2 is SYDVKM. CDR3 loop: CASSLERRGAFF. CDR3 in DNA: TGTGCCAGCAGTTTAGAGAGAAGGGGAGCTTTCTTT.

On this clone itself: Additional DNA sequences in this sample encode the identical CDR3. The rearrangement joins TRBV5-1 to TRBJ1-4; D perhaps matches TRBD1 (6 bases). The germline V and J ends were trimmed by 2 bases and 0 bases, with 8 bases remaining between them. The CDR3 spans 15 residues. CDR1 SGHRS and CDR2 YFSETQ come from the germline V gene. CDR3 residues: CASSFSGATNEKLFF. The CDR3 DNA is TGCGCCAGCAGCTTTTCAGGGGCAACTAATGAAAAACTGTTTTTT.

This chain joins TRBV11-3 and TRBJ1-1; the match to TRBD1 covers 8 bases. The CDR3 consists of 14 residues. V lost 4 bases and J lost 4; bases outside the gene matches: 5. Germline V gives CDR1 SGHNT, CDR2 YENEEA. CDR3: CASSSGQGRTEAFF. The CDR3 nucleotides read TGTGCCAGCAGCTCCGGACAGGGCCGCACTGAAGCTTTCTTT.